This T cell receptor (beta chain) was found in a study of T-cell reconstitution after alpha-beta-depleted transplantation in children. General study findings and limits: Fresh T-cell production supplied most of the T-cell counts and diversity seen one year after transplant. In patients about two months after transplant, alpha-beta T cells reportedly arose from several hundred expanded graft clones. Several patients had high TCRbeta diversity at day 60; it came from surviving recipient T cells and thymic progenitors.

Library preparation (for TCRbeta) was performed with unique molecular identifiers. TCRdb re-called the PCR reads through MiXCR, storing one row per CDR3 protein. The sample lists 500,000 to 750,000 distinct CDR3 sequences, 25% to 30% seen once, with less than 40% in the top ten. In its sample, this clonotype was seen a few times. Its antigen is not identified. Sequences were derived from PBMCs, sampled before TCRalphabeta/CD19-depleted stem cell transplant. The TCR originated in a boy younger than two with Wiskott-Aldrich syndrome, due to receive a stem cell transplant.

The CDR3 nucleotides are TGCAGTGCTAAACAAGGGGTGGTCTATGGCTACACCTTC. Protein product: CSAKQGVVYGYTF. The chain combines TRBV20-1 with TRBJ1-2; tentatively, D is TRBD1 (5 bases). The CDR3 is 13 amino acids. Trimming left V 4 bases short and J 4 bases short, with 13 bases between. Germline lookup yields CDR1 DFQATT and CDR2 SNEGSKA (reference sequence).